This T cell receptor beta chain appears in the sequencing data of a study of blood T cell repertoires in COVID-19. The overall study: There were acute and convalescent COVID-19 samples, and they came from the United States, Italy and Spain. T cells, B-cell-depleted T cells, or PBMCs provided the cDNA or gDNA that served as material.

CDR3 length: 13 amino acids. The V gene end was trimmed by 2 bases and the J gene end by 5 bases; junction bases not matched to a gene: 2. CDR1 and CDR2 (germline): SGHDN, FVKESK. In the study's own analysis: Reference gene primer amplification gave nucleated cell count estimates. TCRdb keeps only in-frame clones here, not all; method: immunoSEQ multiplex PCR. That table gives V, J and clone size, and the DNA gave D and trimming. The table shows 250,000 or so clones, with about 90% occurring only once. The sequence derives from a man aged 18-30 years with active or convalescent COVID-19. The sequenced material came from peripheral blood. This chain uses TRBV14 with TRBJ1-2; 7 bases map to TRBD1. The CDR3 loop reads CASSQTGEYGYTF. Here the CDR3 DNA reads TGTGCCAGCAGCCAAACAGGGGAATATGGCTACACCTTC.